The text below deals with one TCR beta chain. CDR1 and CDR2 (germline): SGHNT, YENEEA. Trimming took off 0 bases at V and 2 bases at J, with 14 bases between the two ends. The CDR3 totals 16 residues. The sample originates from a study of blood T cell repertoires in COVID-19. Study context: The United States, Italy and Spain supplied acute and convalescent COVID-19 samples. Nucleic acid was either cDNA or gDNA, and it came from T cells, B-cell-depleted T cells, or PBMCs.

Authors' analysis steps: Nucleated cell number was recorded as an estimate derived from reference gene primer amplification. Using immunoSEQ multiplex PCR, the repertoire was profiled, and TCRdb retains in-frame clones only, with some absent. D and trimming were read from the DNA, whereas the V and J calls and clone size are those reported in that table. The table lists some 120,000 clones, around 85% of them singletons. Seattle patients were enrolled during active infection and followed longitudinally. This TCR derives from a man aged 30 to 39 with COVID-19, enrolled during active disease. The material sequenced was peripheral blood. This chain links TRBV11-3 with TRBJ2-7, with TRBD1 as a possible D gene (6 bases). In nucleotides, the CDR3 is TGTGCCAGCAGCTTAGATGGGGCAGGGGTAACCTACGAGCAGTACTTC. This encodes CASSLDGAGVTYEQYF. Full variable domain (outside the CDR3, taken from reference TRBV11-3 and TRBJ2-7): EAGVVQSPRYKIIEKKQPVAFWCNPISGHNTLYWYLQNLGQGPELLIRYENEEAVDDSQLPKDRFSAERLKGVDSTLKIQPAELGDSAVYLCASSLDGAGVTYEQYFGPGTRLTVT.